The 20 T cell receptor beta chains reported below all come from one sample, sequenced in a study of radiation and T cells in renal cell carcinoma. Here immunoSEQ multiplex PCR was the method, and the copy in TCRdb shows in-frame clones only, minus some. The table records about 140,000 clones, approximately 87% of them present only once. Regarding time point: baseline pretreatment blood. This sample's treatment: 15 Gy SBRT to primary tumor, nephrectomy 4 weeks later. This material consisted of blood, taken from a patient whose treatment included radiotherapy and nephrectomy. These receptors were collected from a woman aged 50 to 65 with renal cell carcinoma.

The chain carries TRBV6-5 and TRBJ2-1; 8 bases are a match to TRBD1. The J segment lost 8 bases and the V segment lost 0 bases, leaving 6 bases of the junction unmatched. Germline-derived CDR1 and CDR2 are MNHEY and SVGAGI. This CDR3 comprises 15 residues. In DNA, the CDR3 is TGTGCCAGCAGTTACTCGGACAGGGCGAAGGATGAGCAGTTCTTC. Amino acid sequence: CASSYSDRAKDEQFF.

V usage is TRBV10-3 and J usage is TRBJ2-5; D might be TRBD1 (5 bases). The germline gives CDR1 ENHRY, CDR2 SYGVKD. Trimming left V 3 bases short and J 2 bases short, with 10 bases between. This CDR3 is 14 amino acids long. CDR3 protein: CAISDGRGQETQYF. The CDR3 DNA sequence: TGTGCCATCAGTGACGGAAGGGGTCAAGAGACCCAGTACTTC.

The chain uses TRBV27 and TRBJ1-2; a weak D match, TRBD1 (5 bases). Trimming took 3 bases from V and 3 from J, leaving 8 bases between them. The CDR3 has 13 amino acids. Germline V gene data show CDR1 as MNHEY and CDR2 as SMNVEV (reference sequence). The DNA for the CDR3 is TGTGCCAGCAGTTTTCAGGGTGACTATGGCTACACCTTC. The encoded protein is CASSFQGDYGYTF.

This chain uses TRBV10-3 with TRBJ2-7, with TRBD1 matching over 7 bases. The CDR3 is 14 amino acids. In germline, CDR1 is ENHRY, CDR2 SYGVKD. V gave up 4 bases and J gave up 2 bases; unmatched junction bases: 5. The CDR3 sequence is CAISGTGFTYEQYF. DNA of the CDR3: TGTGCCATCAGTGGGACAGGATTTACCTACGAGCAGTACTTC.

This chain joins TRBV13 and TRBJ1-5; D gene ambiguous. CDR1 and CDR2 (germline): PRHDT, FYEKMQ (reference sequence). The V gene lost 4 bases and the J gene lost 7 bases, with 8 bases spanning the gap. This CDR3 is built from 12 residues. The CDR3 here is CASSSVGQPQHF. CDR3 DNA: TGTGCCAGCAGCTCGGTGGGCCAGCCCCAGCATTTT.

This chain uses TRBV6-5 with TRBJ2-7, with no clear D. Germline V gene lookup returns CDR1 MNHEY and CDR2 SVGAGI. The CDR3 contains 14 residues. V lost 6 bases and J lost 2, with 14 bases in between. CDR3 sequence (DNA): TGTGCCAGCAGAAACAACCTGGACCCCTACGAGCAGTACTTC. Amino acid sequence: CASRNNLDPYEQYF.

The chain couples TRBV5-1 to TRBJ1-3, with D perhaps matching TRBD1 (5 bases). Deletions cut 0 bases from V and 0 bases from J, with 10 bases between. The germline gives CDR1 SGHRS, CDR2 YFSETQ. The CDR3 has 16 amino acids. The CDR3 DNA reads as TGCGCCAGCAGCTTGGGGGACGTTTACTCTGGAAACACCATATATTTT. Translation gives CASSLGDVYSGNTIYF.

This rearrangement joins TRBV30 to TRBJ2-3, with 10 bases matching TRBD1. Germline V lookup: CDR1 GTSNPN, CDR2 SVGIG (reference sequence). The CDR3 covers 16 residues. The ends lost 0 bases at V and 3 bases at J; junction bases unmatched: 6. This chain's CDR3 is CAWSVSGQGTTDTQYF. The CDR3 DNA sequence: TGTGCCTGGAGTGTCTCGGGACAGGGGACGACAGATACGCAGTATTTT.

This clone was detected once. For the CDR3, the DNA is TGTGCCTGGAGTGGTGGGACAGGGCGGGAGACCCAGTACTTC. Its protein is CAWSGGTGRETQYF. The chain carries TRBV30 and TRBJ2-5; TRBD1 agrees at 9 bases. V shed 1 base, J shed 5 bases, and the junction held 5 bases outside the gene matches. CDR1 is GTSNPN and CDR2 is SVGIG in the germline V gene (reference sequence). CDR3 length: 14 amino acids.

This clone has just one count. V is TRBV5-1 and J is TRBJ2-3; D gene uncertain. Germline-derived CDR1 and CDR2 are SGHRS and YFSETQ. V gave up 2 bases and J gave up 1 base, with 11 bases separating them. The CDR3 sequence is 15 residues long. The CDR3 DNA reads as TGCGCCAGCAGCTTAAGTACGGCGGGCACAGATACGCAGTATTTT. It encodes CASSLSTAGTDTQYF.

The chain combines TRBV29-1 with TRBJ1-1; D is unresolved. The germline V gene encodes CDR1 SQVTM and CDR2 ANQGSEA. V was trimmed by 4 bases and J by 5 bases, leaving 11 bases between them. The CDR3 has 12 amino acids. CDR3 protein: CSVVHRDTEAFF. The CDR3 coding sequence is TGCAGCGTTGTTCATCGGGATACTGAAGCTTTCTTT.

This clone was found once. The chain carries TRBV7-8 and TRBJ1-1; 7 bases align to TRBD1. The CDR3 is made up of 16 amino acids. After removal of 2 bases from V and 1 base from J, the junction contained 7 bases not matched to a gene. Germline values: CDR1 SGHVS, CDR2 FQNEAQ. In nucleotides, the CDR3 is TGTGCCAGCAGCTTAATGTCGCAGGGGGAGAACACTGAAGCTTTCTTT. Amino acid sequence: CASSLMSQGENTEAFF. Full variable domain (missing parts from reference TRBV7-8 and TRBJ1-1): GAGVSQSPRYKVAKRGQDVALRCDPISGHVSLFWYQQALGQGPEFLTYFQNEAQLDKSGLPSDRFFAERPEGSVSTLKIQRTQQEDSAVYLCASSLMSQGENTEAFFGQGTRLTVV.

The chain employs TRBV6-1 and TRBJ1-4; D not resolved. The CDR3 is made up of 14 amino acids. Trimming stripped 7 bases from V and 3 bases from J, with 12 bases between. Germline loops: CDR1 MNHNS, CDR2 SASEGT. CDR3 in DNA: TGTGCCAGCACCATCGTACCTCCTAATGAAAAACTGTTTTTT. It codes for CASTIVPPNEKLFF.

To note about this clone: Germline and junction disagree at one end, which may indicate a read error. This chain connects TRBV9 to TRBJ2-5, with TRBD1 matching 9 bases. The CDR3 sequence is 13 residues long. Looked up from germline, CDR1 is SGDLS and CDR2 is YYNGEE. CDR3 sequence: CASSGRTSGQGHF. In nucleotides, the CDR3 is TGTGCCAGCAGCGGTAGAACCTCGGGACAGGGACACTTC.

This sequence joins TRBV5-1 and TRBJ1-6, with a weak D call TRBD1 (6 bases). Germline assignment: CDR1 SGHRS and CDR2 YFSETQ. CDR3 length: 16 amino acids. The V end lost 0 bases, the J end lost 9 bases, and 16 bases lay between the germline ends. The CDR3 DNA is TGCGCCAGCAGCTTGGGGGCCCCAGGGGACGGTTCACCCCTCCACTTT. As protein: CASSLGAPGDGSPLHF.

The CDR3 spells CASSQDVSQDLRNYGYTF. The CDR3 nucleotides are TGCGCCAGCAGCCAAGACGTTAGTCAGGACCTAAGGAACTATGGCTACACCTTC. V is TRBV4-3 and J is TRBJ1-2; no reliable D call. V was shortened by 0 bases and J by 2 bases, with 19 bases between the two germline ends. CDR3 length: 18 residues. The V gene's germline CDR1 is LGHNA and CDR2 YSLEER.

The V gene is TRBV2, the J gene TRBJ1-2; D is ambiguous. Germline V gene lookup returns CDR1 SNHLY and CDR2 FYNNEI. V lost 3 bases, J lost 3 bases, and 8 bases lay in between. This CDR3 spans 13 amino acids. CDR3 nucleotides: TGTGCCAGCAGTGACTCCCGGGACTATGGCTACACCTTC. Translating gives CASSDSRDYGYTF.

About this clone itself: The same CDR3 can be traced to other DNA sequences in this sample. J is TRBJ2-1 and V is TRBV6-5, with D hard to call. Trimming left V 5 bases short and J 4 bases short, with 6 bases between. Germline CDR1 is MNHEY and CDR2 is SVGAGI. CDR3 length: 12 amino acids. CDR3 loop: CASSPTYNEQFF. The CDR3 DNA follows: TGTGCCAGCAGTCCAACTTACAATGAGCAGTTCTTC.

This clone occurred a few times. This chain joins TRBV4-3 and TRBJ2-7; D remains unclear. From germline, CDR1 is LGHNA and CDR2 YSLEER. The V gene lost 0 bases and the J gene lost 3 bases, with 12 bases spanning the gap. This CDR3 has 15 residues. The CDR3 spells CASSQEVYGRYEQYF. In nucleotides, the CDR3 is TGCGCCAGCAGCCAAGAAGTTTACGGACGCTACGAGCAGTACTTC.

This clone was observed a handful of times. This chain links TRBV4-1 with TRBJ2-5; 11 nucleotides match TRBD2. CDR1 and CDR2 (germline): MGHRA, YSYEKL. CDR3 size: 16 residues. With 2 bases clipped from V and 2 bases from J, the junction kept 4 bases outside the gene matches. This chain's CDR3 is CASSQRLAGRQETQYF. The CDR3 coding sequence is TGCGCCAGCAGCCAAAGACTAGCGGGGCGGCAAGAGACCCAGTACTTC.